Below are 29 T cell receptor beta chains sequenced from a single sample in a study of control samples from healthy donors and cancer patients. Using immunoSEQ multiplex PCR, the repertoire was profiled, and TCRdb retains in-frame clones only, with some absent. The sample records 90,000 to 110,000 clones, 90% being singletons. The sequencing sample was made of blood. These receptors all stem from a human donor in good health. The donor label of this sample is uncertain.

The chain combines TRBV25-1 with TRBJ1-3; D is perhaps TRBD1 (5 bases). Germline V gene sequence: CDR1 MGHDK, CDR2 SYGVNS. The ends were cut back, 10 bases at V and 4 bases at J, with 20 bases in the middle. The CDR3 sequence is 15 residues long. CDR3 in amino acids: CANNRLPLFGNTIYF. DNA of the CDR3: TGTGCCAACAACAGGCTCCCTTTGTTCGGAAACACCATATATTTT. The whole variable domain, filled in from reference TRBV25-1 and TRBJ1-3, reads EADIYQTPRYLVIGTGKKITLECSQTMGHDKMYWYQQDPGMELHLIHYSYGVNSTEKGDLSSESTVSRIRTEHFPLTLESARPSHTSQYLCANNRLPLFGNTIYFGEGSWLTVV.

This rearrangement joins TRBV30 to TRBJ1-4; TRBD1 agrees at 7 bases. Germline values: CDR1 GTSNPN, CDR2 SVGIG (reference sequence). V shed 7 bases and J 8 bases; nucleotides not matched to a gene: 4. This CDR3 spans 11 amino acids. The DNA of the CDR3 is TGTGCCTCCAGGGGGAGGGAAAAACTGTTTTTT. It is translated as CASRGREKLFF.

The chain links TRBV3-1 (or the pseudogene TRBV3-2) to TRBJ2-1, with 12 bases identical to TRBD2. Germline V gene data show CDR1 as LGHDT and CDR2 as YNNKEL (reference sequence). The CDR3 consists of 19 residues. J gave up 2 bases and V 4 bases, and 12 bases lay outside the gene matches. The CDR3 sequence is CASSPDLKSSGGAYNEQFF. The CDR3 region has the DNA TGTGCCAGCAGCCCCGACTTAAAATCTAGCGGGGGGGCCTACAATGAGCAGTTCTTC.

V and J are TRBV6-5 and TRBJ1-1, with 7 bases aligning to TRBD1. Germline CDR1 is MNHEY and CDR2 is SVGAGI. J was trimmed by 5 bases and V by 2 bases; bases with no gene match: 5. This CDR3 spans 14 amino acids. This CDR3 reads CASSYRQGGTEAFF. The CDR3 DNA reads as TGTGCCAGCAGTTACCGACAGGGTGGTACTGAAGCTTTCTTT.

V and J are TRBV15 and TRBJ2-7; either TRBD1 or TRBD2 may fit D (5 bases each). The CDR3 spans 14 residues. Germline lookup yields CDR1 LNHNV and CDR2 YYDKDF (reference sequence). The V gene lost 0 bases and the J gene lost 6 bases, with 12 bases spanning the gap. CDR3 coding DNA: TGTGCCACCAGCAGAGACCAGGGTGAGGGCGAGCAGTACTTC. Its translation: CATSRDQGEGEQYF.

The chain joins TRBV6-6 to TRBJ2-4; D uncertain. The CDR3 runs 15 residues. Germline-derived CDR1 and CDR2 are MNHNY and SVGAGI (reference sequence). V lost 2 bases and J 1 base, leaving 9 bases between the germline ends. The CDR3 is CASSYRALAKNIQYF. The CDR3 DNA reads TGTGCCAGCAGTTACCGGGCATTGGCCAAAAACATTCAGTACTTC.

CDR3 loop: CASSETGTYNEQFF. As DNA, the CDR3 is TGCGCCAGCAGTGAGACAGGGACGTACAATGAGCAGTTCTTC. V is TRBV10-2 and J is TRBJ2-1; TRBD1 might be the D (6 bases). The length of the CDR3 is 14 residues. CDR1 and CDR2 (germline): WSHSY, SAAADI. The V end was cut by 2 bases, the J end by 4 bases, with 9 bases between.

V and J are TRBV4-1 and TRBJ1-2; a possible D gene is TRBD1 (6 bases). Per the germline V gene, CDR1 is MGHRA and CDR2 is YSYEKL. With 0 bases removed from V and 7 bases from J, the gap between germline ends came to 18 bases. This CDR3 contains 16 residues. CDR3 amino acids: CASSQERSAGAGGYTF. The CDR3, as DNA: TGCGCCAGCAGCCAAGAAAGATCTGCAGGGGCGGGTGGCTACACCTTC.

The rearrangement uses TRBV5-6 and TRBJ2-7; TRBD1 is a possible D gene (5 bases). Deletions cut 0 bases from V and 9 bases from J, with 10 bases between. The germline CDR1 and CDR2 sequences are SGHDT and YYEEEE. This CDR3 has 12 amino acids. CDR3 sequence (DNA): TGTGCCAGCAGCTTGGTAGGGGAAAGGCAGTACGTC. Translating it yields CASSLVGERQYV.

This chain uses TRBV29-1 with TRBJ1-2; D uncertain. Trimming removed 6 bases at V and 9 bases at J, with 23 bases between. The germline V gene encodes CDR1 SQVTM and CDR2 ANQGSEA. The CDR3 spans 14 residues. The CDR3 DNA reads TGCAGCGTCTTATACGGGCACAACCCTAAAAGCTACACCTTC. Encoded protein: CSVLYGHNPKSYTF.

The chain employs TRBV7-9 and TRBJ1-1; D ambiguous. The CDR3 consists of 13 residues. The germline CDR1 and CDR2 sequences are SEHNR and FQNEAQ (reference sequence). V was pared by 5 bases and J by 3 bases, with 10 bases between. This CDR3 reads CASSPSGDTEAFF. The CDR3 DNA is TGTGCCAGCAGCCCCTCGGGAGACACTGAAGCTTTCTTT.

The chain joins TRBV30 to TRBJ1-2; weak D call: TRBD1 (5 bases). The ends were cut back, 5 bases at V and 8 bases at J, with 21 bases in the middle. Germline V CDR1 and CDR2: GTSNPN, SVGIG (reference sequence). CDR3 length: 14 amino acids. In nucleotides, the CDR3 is TGTGCCTGGGTGTACGGGGCGAAACGAGGGGGCTACACCTTC. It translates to CAWVYGAKRGGYTF.

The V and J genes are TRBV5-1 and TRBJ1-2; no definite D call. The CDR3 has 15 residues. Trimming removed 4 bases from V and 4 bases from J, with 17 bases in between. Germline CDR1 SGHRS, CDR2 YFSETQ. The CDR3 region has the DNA TGCGCCAGCAGCCCCCGGGCTCACGGTGGCTATGGCTACACCTTC. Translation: CASSPRAHGGYGYTF.

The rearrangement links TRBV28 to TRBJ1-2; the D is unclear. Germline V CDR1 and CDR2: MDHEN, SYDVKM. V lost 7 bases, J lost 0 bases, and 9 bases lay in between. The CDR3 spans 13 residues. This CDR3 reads CASIGYPNYGYTF. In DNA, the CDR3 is TGTGCCAGCATTGGCTATCCTAACTATGGCTACACCTTC.

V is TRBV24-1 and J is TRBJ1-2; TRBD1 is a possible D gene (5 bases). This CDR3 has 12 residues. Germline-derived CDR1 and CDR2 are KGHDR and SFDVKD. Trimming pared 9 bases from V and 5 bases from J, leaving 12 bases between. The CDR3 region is CATAGNDYGYTF. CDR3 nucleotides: TGTGCCACCGCAGGGAATGATTATGGCTACACCTTC.

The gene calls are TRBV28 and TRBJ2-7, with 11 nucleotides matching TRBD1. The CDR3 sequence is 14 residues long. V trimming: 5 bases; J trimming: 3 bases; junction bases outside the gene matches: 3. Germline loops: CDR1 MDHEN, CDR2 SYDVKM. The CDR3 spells CASSPGTGGYEQYF. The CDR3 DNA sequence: TGTGCCAGCAGTCCCGGGACAGGGGGCTACGAGCAGTACTTC.

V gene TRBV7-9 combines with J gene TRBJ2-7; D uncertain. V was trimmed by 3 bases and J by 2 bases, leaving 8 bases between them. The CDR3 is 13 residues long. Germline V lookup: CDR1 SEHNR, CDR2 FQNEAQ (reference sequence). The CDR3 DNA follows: TGTGCCAGCAGCTTTTGGACGACCTACGAGCAGTACTTC. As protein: CASSFWTTYEQYF.

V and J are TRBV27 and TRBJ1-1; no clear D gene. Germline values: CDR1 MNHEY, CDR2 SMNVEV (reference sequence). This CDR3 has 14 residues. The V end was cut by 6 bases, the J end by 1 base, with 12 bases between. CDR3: CASSRAVGNTEAFF. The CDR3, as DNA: TGTGCCAGCAGCAGAGCAGTAGGGAACACTGAAGCTTTCTTT.

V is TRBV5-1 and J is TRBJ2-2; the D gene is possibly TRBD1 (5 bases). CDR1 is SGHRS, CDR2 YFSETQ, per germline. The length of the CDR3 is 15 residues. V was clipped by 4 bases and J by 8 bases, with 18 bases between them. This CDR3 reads CASSLGRTWGGELFF. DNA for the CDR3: TGCGCCAGCAGCCTCGGACGGACATGGGGTGGGGAGCTGTTTTTT.

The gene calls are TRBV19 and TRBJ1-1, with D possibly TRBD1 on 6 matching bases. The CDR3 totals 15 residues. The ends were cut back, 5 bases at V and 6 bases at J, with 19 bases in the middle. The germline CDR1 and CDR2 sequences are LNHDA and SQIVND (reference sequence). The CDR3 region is CASSGRQGLLSEAFF. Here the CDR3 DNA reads TGTGCCAGTAGTGGGCGGCAGGGGTTATTGTCTGAAGCTTTCTTT.

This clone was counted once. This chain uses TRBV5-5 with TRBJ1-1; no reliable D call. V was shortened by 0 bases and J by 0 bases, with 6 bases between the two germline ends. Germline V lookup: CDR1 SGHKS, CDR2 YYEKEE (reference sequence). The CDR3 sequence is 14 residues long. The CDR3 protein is CASSLVQLNTEAFF. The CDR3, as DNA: TGTGCCAGCAGCTTGGTCCAGTTGAACACTGAAGCTTTCTTT. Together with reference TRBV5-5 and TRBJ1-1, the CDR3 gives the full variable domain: DAGVTQSPTHLIKTRGQQVTLRCSPISGHKSVSWYQQVLGQGPQFIFQYYEKEERGRGNFPDRFSARQFPNYSSELNVNALLLGDSALYLCASSLVQLNTEAFFGQGTRLTVV.

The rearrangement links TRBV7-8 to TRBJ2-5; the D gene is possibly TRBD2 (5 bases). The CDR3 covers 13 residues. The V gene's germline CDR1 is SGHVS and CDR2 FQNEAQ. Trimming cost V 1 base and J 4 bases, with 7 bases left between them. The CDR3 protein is CASSLELAETQYF. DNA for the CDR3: TGTGCCAGCAGCTTAGAGCTAGCAGAGACCCAGTACTTC.

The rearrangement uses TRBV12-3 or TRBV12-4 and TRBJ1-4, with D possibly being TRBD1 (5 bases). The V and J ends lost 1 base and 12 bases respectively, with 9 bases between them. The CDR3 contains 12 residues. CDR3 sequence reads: CASSLGGRELFF. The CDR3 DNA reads TGTGCCAGCAGTTTAGGGGGCAGGGAACTGTTTTTT.

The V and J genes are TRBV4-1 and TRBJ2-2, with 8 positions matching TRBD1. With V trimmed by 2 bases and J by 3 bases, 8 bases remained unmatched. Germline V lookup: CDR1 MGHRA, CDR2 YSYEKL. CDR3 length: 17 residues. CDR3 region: CASSQSSRGLDTGELFF. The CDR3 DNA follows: TGCGCCAGCAGCCAAAGTTCCAGGGGGCTGGACACCGGGGAGCTGTTTTTT.

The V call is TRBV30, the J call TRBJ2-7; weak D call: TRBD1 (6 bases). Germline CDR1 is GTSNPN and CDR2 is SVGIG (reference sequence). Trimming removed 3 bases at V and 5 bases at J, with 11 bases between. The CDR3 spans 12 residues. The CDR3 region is CAWSTAGDEQYV. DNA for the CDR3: TGTGCCTGGAGCACGGCAGGGGACGAGCAGTACGTC.

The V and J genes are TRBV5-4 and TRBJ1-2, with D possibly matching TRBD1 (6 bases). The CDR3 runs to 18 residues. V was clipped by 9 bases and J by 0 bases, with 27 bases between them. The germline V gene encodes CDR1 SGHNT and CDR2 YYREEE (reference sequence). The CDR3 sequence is CANRERAPSSRANYGYTF. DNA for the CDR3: TGTGCCAACAGGGAAAGGGCCCCGTCTTCACGGGCTAACTATGGCTACACCTTC.

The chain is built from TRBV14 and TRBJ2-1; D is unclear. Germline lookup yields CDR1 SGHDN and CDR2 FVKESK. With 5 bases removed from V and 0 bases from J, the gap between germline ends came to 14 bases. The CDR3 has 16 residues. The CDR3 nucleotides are TGTGCCAGCAGCATCACACGTCGAAGCTCCTACAATGAGCAGTTCTTC. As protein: CASSITRRSSYNEQFF.

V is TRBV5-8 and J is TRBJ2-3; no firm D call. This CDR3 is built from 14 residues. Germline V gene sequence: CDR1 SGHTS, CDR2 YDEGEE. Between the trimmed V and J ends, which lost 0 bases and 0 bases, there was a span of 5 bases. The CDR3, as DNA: TGTGCCAGCAGCTTGGGTTATAGCACAGATACGCAGTATTTT. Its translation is CASSLGYSTDTQYF. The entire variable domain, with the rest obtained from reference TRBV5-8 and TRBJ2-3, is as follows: EAGVTQSPTHLIKTRGQQATLRCSPISGHTSVYWYQQALGLGLQFLLWYDEGEERNRGNFPPRFSGRQFPNYSSELNVNALELEDSALYLCASSLGYSTDTQYFGPGTRLTVL.

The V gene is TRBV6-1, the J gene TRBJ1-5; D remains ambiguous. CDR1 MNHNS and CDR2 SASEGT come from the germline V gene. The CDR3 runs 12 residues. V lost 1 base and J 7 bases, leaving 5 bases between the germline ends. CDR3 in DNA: TGTGCCAGCAGTGAAGAGGTCCAGCCCCAGCATTTT. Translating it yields CASSEEVQPQHF.